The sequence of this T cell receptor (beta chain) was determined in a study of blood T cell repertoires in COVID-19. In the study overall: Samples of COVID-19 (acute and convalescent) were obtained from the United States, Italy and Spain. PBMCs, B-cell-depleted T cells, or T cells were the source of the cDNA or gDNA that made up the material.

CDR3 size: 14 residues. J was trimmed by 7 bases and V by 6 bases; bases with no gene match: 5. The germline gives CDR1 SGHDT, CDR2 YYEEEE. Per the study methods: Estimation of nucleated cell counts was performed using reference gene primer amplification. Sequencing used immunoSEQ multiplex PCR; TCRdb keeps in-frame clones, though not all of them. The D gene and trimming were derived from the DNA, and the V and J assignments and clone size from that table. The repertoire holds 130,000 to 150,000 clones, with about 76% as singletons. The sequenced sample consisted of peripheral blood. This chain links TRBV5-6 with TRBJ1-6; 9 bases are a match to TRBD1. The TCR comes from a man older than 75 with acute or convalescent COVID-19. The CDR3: CASTRTGVNSPLHF. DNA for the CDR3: TGTGCCAGCACCCGGACAGGGGTAAATTCACCCCTCCACTTT. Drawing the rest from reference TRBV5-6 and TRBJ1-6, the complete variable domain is DAGVTQSPTHLIKTRGQQVTLRCSPKSGHDTVSWYQQALGQGPQFIFQYYEEEERQRGNFPDRFSGHQFPNYSSELNVNALLLGDSALYLCASTRTGVNSPLHFGNGTRLTVT.